The next 29 T cell receptor beta chains were all read from a single sample in a study of blood T cell repertoires in COVID-19. The table came from immunoSEQ multiplex PCR; TCRdb's copy has only in-frame clones and leaves some out. Among about 43,000 clones listed, more than 75% were seen once. Sequencing used peripheral blood. Receptors originate from a human donor in a cohort sampled during active COVID-19.

The chain uses TRBV5-5 and TRBJ2-1; 12 nucleotides align to TRBD2. V dropped 4 bases and J dropped 6; count of bases not matched to a gene: 14. The CDR3 is made up of 18 amino acids. Germline assignment: CDR1 SGHKS and CDR2 YYEKEE (reference sequence). CDR3 sequence: CASSPEAASGRGLNEQFF. In DNA, the CDR3 is TGTGCCAGCAGCCCCGAGGCAGCTAGCGGGAGGGGGCTCAATGAGCAGTTCTTC.

The chain recombines TRBV24-1 with TRBJ2-2; 7 bases are a match to TRBD1. Germline-derived CDR1 and CDR2 are KGHDR and SFDVKD. V lost 4 bases to trimming and J lost 1 base; unmatched junction nucleotides: 8. The CDR3 covers 17 residues. CDR3 sequence (DNA): TGTGCCACCAGTGAACCCACAGGGGCCCTGAACACCGGGGAGCTGTTTTTT. Translation: CATSEPTGALNTGELFF.

This rearrangement joins TRBV15 to TRBJ1-4; 12 nucleotides match TRBD1. The CDR3 is made up of 18 amino acids. CDR1 is LNHNV, CDR2 YYDKDF, per germline (reference sequence). V gave up 3 bases and J gave up 5 bases; unmatched junction bases: 10. The CDR3: CATSRGQGARGPNEKLFF. CDR3 sequence (DNA): TGTGCCACCAGCAGGGGACAGGGGGCTCGAGGGCCAAATGAAAAACTGTTTTTT.

This clone was picked up a small number of times. The chain is built from TRBV4-3 and TRBJ2-2, with no clear D. Germline V CDR1 and CDR2: LGHNA, YSLEER. V lost 0 bases and J 6 bases, leaving 11 bases between the germline ends. CDR3 size: 15 residues. The CDR3: CASSQDSMGSGELFF. CDR3 DNA sequence: TGCGCCAGCAGCCAAGATTCCATGGGCTCCGGGGAGCTGTTTTTT.

CDR3 nucleotide sequence: TGTGCCAGCACCACCTCGGGACTAGCTGAGTTCTTC. This sequence encodes CASTTSGLAEFF. The chain is built from TRBV28 and TRBJ2-1; TRBD2 matches 9 bases. CDR3 size: 12 residues. Germline trimming cut 7 bases from V and 14 bases from J; bases unmatched to any gene: 9. Germline V CDR1 and CDR2: MDHEN, SYDVKM.

The gene calls are TRBV24-1 and TRBJ2-7, with 9 bases fitting TRBD2. V lost 9 bases and J lost 3; bases outside the gene matches: 8. CDR3 length: 14 amino acids. CDR1 and CDR2 from the germline V gene are KGHDR and SFDVKD. CDR3: CATATWTSDYEQYF. CDR3 nucleotide sequence: TGTGCCACCGCAACTTGGACTAGCGACTACGAGCAGTACTTC.

This chain uses TRBV9 with TRBJ2-5; 12 bases are a match to TRBD2. The trim removed 0 bases at V and 2 bases at J, leaving 11 bases unmatched. Germline assignment: CDR1 SGDLS and CDR2 YYNGEE. The CDR3 is made up of 19 amino acids. The CDR3 reads CASSVGGLAGGPGQETQYF. Here the CDR3 DNA reads TGTGCCAGCAGCGTAGGAGGTCTAGCGGGAGGGCCTGGGCAAGAGACCCAGTACTTC.

The CDR3 loop is CASSQLAGATYEQYF. The DNA of the CDR3 is TGTGCCAGCAGCCAACTAGCGGGGGCAACCTACGAGCAGTACTTC. The rearrangement joins TRBV4-2 to TRBJ2-7; the match to TRBD2 covers 10 bases. This CDR3 contains 15 residues. The germline V gene has CDR1 LGHNA and CDR2 YNFKEQ. The V and J ends lost 2 bases and 2 bases, in that order; junction bases with no gene match: 3.

This rearrangement joins TRBV6-6 to TRBJ2-4; TRBD2 aligns across 12 bases. V was clipped by 5 bases and J by 3 bases; unmatched bases: 23. The CDR3 extends over 22 amino acids. Germline values: CDR1 MNHNY, CDR2 SVGAGI (reference sequence). This CDR3 is CASSPLGPKVGLAGRVKNIQYF. In DNA, the CDR3 is TGTGCCAGCAGTCCCCTCGGACCCAAGGTAGGACTAGCGGGGAGGGTCAAAAACATTCAGTACTTC.

V usage is TRBV3-1 (or the pseudogene TRBV3-2) and J usage is TRBJ2-1; TRBD2 agrees at 12 bases. Germline CDR1 reads LGHDT; CDR2 reads YNNKEL (reference sequence). There are 16 residues in the CDR3. V was clipped by 4 bases and J by 7 bases; unmatched bases: 8. CDR3 in amino acids: CASSLGLAGRGNEQFF. DNA of the CDR3: TGTGCCAGCAGCCTAGGACTAGCGGGGAGGGGGAATGAGCAGTTCTTC.

The chain recombines TRBV5-5 with TRBJ2-1, with TRBD2 identical over 15 bases. V lost 6 bases to trimming and J lost 13 bases; unmatched junction nucleotides: 11. The CDR3 spans 15 residues. Germline V gene data show CDR1 as SGHKS and CDR2 as YYEKEE (reference sequence). The CDR3 nucleotides are TGTGCCAGCAAACCCGGGAGGACTAGCGGGAGGGATCAGTTCTTC. Translating gives CASKPGRTSGRDQFF. Filled out from reference TRBV5-5 and TRBJ2-1, the complete variable domain reads DAGVTQSPTHLIKTRGQQVTLRCSPISGHKSVSWYQQVLGQGPQFIFQYYEKEERGRGNFPDRFSARQFPNYSSELNVNALLLGDSALYLCASKPGRTSGRDQFFGPGTRLTVL.

The rearrangement uses TRBV4-2 and TRBJ2-3; TRBD2 agrees at 10 bases. CDR1 and CDR2 from the germline V gene are LGHNA and YNFKEQ. V lost 0 bases to trimming and J lost 3 bases; unmatched junction nucleotides: 12. CDR3 length: 19 residues. CDR3: CASSQDGTSGIGGTDTQYF. The CDR3 region has the DNA TGTGCCAGCAGCCAAGACGGTACTAGCGGGATAGGAGGGACAGATACGCAGTATTTT.

The V and J genes are TRBV9 and TRBJ2-1, with 7 positions matching TRBD1. The CDR3 totals 15 residues. The J segment lost 6 bases and the V segment lost 4 bases, leaving 10 bases of the junction unmatched. From germline, CDR1 is SGDLS and CDR2 YYNGEE. The CDR3 loop is CASSPRQGWGNEQFF. The CDR3 region has the DNA TGTGCCAGCAGCCCCCGACAGGGTTGGGGCAATGAGCAGTTCTTC.

The V call is TRBV5-5, the J call TRBJ2-3, with 13 bases lining up with TRBD2. The CDR3 spans 16 residues. V was pared by 5 bases and J by 4 bases, with 7 bases of the junction left unmatched. CDR1 is SGHKS and CDR2 is YYEKEE in the germline V gene (reference sequence). The CDR3 DNA reads as TGTGCCAGCAGAAATGGACTAGCGGGAGCCCCAGATACGCAGTATTTT. This translates into CASRNGLAGAPDTQYF.

This sequence joins TRBV5-4 and TRBJ2-1; 8 positions agree with TRBD2. V lost 0 bases to trimming and J lost 0 bases; unmatched junction nucleotides: 2. CDR3 size: 16 residues. Germline assignment: CDR1 SGHNT and CDR2 YYREEE (reference sequence). DNA for the CDR3: TGTGCCAGCAGCTTGGGTAGCGGGAACTCCTACAATGAGCAGTTCTTC. It is translated as CASSLGSGNSYNEQFF.

This chain links TRBV7-2 with TRBJ1-1, with unresolved D. The CDR3 length is 13 residues. The ends were cut back, 5 bases at V and 1 base at J, with 8 bases in the middle. Germline CDR1 and CDR2: SGHTA and FQGNSA. The CDR3 loop is CASSKSGNTEAFF. CDR3 sequence (DNA): TGTGCCAGCAGCAAGTCGGGGAACACTGAAGCTTTCTTT.

This chain connects TRBV3-1 (or the pseudogene TRBV3-2) to TRBJ2-7; TRBD1 might be the D (5 bases). In germline, CDR1 is LGHDT, CDR2 YNNKEL (reference sequence). V lost 1 base and J lost 4, with 14 bases in between. This CDR3 comprises 15 residues. CDR3 coding DNA: TGTGCCAGCAGCCAAGGTGGGGCGGCCATTTACGAGCAGTACTTC. It translates to CASSQGGAAIYEQYF.

The chain combines TRBV3-1 (or the pseudogene TRBV3-2) with TRBJ1-1, with TRBD1 matching over 8 bases. The CDR3 sequence is 15 residues long. Trimming cost V 3 bases and J 6 bases; bases outside gene matches: 9. Germline V gives CDR1 LGHDT, CDR2 YNNKEL (reference sequence). CDR3 in amino acids: CASSQARTGRAEAFF. For the CDR3, the DNA is TGTGCCAGCAGCCAGGCCCGGACAGGGCGGGCTGAAGCTTTCTTT.

The chain links TRBV4-1 to TRBJ2-7; 9 nucleotides agree with TRBD2. The CDR3 runs 17 residues. V shed 1 base, J shed 6 bases, and the junction held 13 bases outside the gene matches. Germline V lookup: CDR1 MGHRA, CDR2 YSYEKL. CDR3 residues: CASSQGLADRLGGEQYF. The CDR3 DNA reads TGCGCCAGCAGCCAAGGACTAGCGGACCGACTGGGGGGCGAGCAGTACTTC.

This chain links TRBV5-1 with TRBJ2-6; maybe TRBD2 (5 bases). This CDR3 comprises 15 residues. Trimming pared 4 bases from V and 0 bases from J, leaving 8 bases between. The germline V gene encodes CDR1 SGHRS and CDR2 YFSETQ. This CDR3 is CASSLRGSGANVLTF. The CDR3 region has the DNA TGCGCCAGCAGCCTACGGGGCTCTGGGGCCAACGTCCTGACTTTC.

The chain is built from TRBV29-1 and TRBJ2-3; 12 nucleotides match TRBD2. Germline trimming cut 0 bases from V and 4 bases from J; bases unmatched to any gene: 5. The CDR3 contains 16 residues. The germline gives CDR1 SQVTM, CDR2 ANQGSEA. This CDR3 reads CSVEEASGRAPDTQYF. Written as DNA, the CDR3 is TGCAGCGTTGAAGAGGCTAGCGGGAGGGCCCCAGATACGCAGTATTTT.

This clone has only one observation. V and J are TRBV12-3 or TRBV12-4 and TRBJ1-5; no clear D gene. This CDR3 region has 13 residues. The germline V and J ends were trimmed by 3 bases and 5 bases, with 8 bases remaining between them. The CDR3 protein is CASSFPPDQPQHF. In nucleotides, the CDR3 is TGTGCCAGCAGTTTCCCTCCCGATCAGCCCCAGCATTTT.

As for this clone: Sequence at one end of the junction differs from germline and may be a read error. The chain uses TRBV3-1 (or the pseudogene TRBV3-2) and TRBJ1-4, with D perhaps matching TRBD1 (6 bases). Germline-derived CDR1 and CDR2 are LGHDT and YNNKEL (reference sequence). The CDR3 length is 14 residues. The CDR3 bases are TGTGCCAGCAGCCACACCTTGACAGGCCTGCTCCCTGAATTT. Translated: CASSHTLTGLLPEF.

V and J are TRBV27 and TRBJ2-5; 8 nucleotides agree with TRBD1. Germline CDR1 and CDR2: MNHEY and SMNVEV (reference sequence). Trimming at V came to 5 bases and at J to 4 bases, leaving 6 bases not matched to a gene. The CDR3 is 14 residues long. The CDR3 reads CASSRQGRLETQYF. The CDR3 nucleotides read TGTGCCAGCAGTAGACAGGGGAGACTAGAGACCCAGTACTTC.

This rearrangement joins TRBV30 to TRBJ1-6; D perhaps matches TRBD1 (6 bases). Deletions cut 7 bases from V and 0 bases from J, with 10 bases between. Germline V gene sequence: CDR1 GTSNPN, CDR2 SVGIG (reference sequence). The CDR3 runs to 14 residues. Written as DNA, the CDR3 is TGTGCCTACAACAGGGACTCCTATAATTCACCCCTCCACTTT. It translates to CAYNRDSYNSPLHF.

The chain recombines TRBV2 with TRBJ1-4; 7 nucleotides match TRBD1. The germline gives CDR1 SNHLY, CDR2 FYNNEI. The CDR3 has 12 amino acids. V lost 10 bases to trimming and J lost 8 bases; unmatched junction nucleotides: 7. The CDR3 reads CATDGQEEKLFF. The CDR3 nucleotides read TGTGCCACCGACGGACAGGAAGAAAAACTGTTTTTT.

This clone appeared a single time. The chain uses TRBV27 and TRBJ2-1; D perhaps matches TRBD2 (6 bases). V lost 5 bases, J lost 0 bases, and 23 bases lay in between. This CDR3 is 19 amino acids long. Germline V gene lookup returns CDR1 MNHEY and CDR2 SMNVEV (reference sequence). The CDR3 loop reads CASSPLPYLSGHSYNEQFF. For the CDR3, the DNA is TGTGCCAGCAGTCCGCTTCCGTATCTTAGCGGCCACTCCTACAATGAGCAGTTCTTC.

The rearrangement uses TRBV24-1 and TRBJ1-1; D ambiguous. CDR3 size: 13 residues. The V end lost 8 bases, the J end lost 2 bases, and 11 bases lay between the germline ends. CDR1 is KGHDR and CDR2 is SFDVKD in the germline V gene. CDR3 in amino acids: CATTSAGNTEAFF. The CDR3 DNA follows: TGTGCCACCACGTCGGCGGGAAACACTGAAGCTTTCTTT.

The chain has TRBV9 and TRBJ1-2; 9 nucleotides agree with TRBD1. The CDR3 sequence is 17 residues long. Germline CDR1 and CDR2: SGDLS and YYNGEE. With 3 bases clipped from V and 5 bases from J, the junction kept 14 bases outside the gene matches. The CDR3 here is CASSASPRTGVGYGYTF. For the CDR3, the DNA is TGTGCCAGCAGCGCCAGCCCCCGGACAGGGGTGGGATATGGCTACACCTTC.